This T cell receptor (beta chain) was captured by sequencing in a study of T cell clonotyping in hematopoietic cell transplantation. Study-level information: Recipient samples before transplant were obtained post-cytoreduction.

Measured with immunoSEQ multiplex PCR; TCRdb has only the in-frame clones, and not every one. In the table there are roughly 27,000 clones, about 79% of which are singletons. Germline-derived CDR1 and CDR2 are MDHEN and SYDVKM. V shed 6 bases and J shed 2 bases, with 15 bases lying between them. The CDR3 totals 15 residues. In regard to this clone: Its specificity is not known.

Time point here: recipient sample about 28 days before transplant, after cytoreduction. Overall study findings and caveats: Graft donor and pretransplant recipient Inverse Simpson Index values predicted broader posttransplant TCR diversity.

The genes are TRBV28 and TRBJ2-3, with a weak D call TRBD2 (6 bases). The sequence derives from a woman aged 60-75 years with acute myeloid leukemia. Some clones in this sample may be carry-over from other donors' samples. This specimen was peripheral blood mononuclear cells, taken before stem cell transplant. CDR3: CASSPTSPITDTQYF. CDR3 DNA sequence: TGTGCCAGCAGCCCAACTAGCCCGATCACAGATACGCAGTATTTT.